This T cell receptor (beta chain) was profiled in a study of blood T cell repertoires in COVID-19. Whole-study context: Collection of acute and convalescent COVID-19 samples took place in the United States, Italy and Spain.

The trim removed 4 bases at V and 2 bases at J, leaving 12 bases unmatched. The CDR3 consists of 18 residues. Germline-derived CDR1 and CDR2 are LGHDT and YNNKEL (reference sequence). Here immunoSEQ multiplex PCR was the method, and the copy in TCRdb shows in-frame clones only, minus some. The sample has roughly 200,000 clones; 86% are singletons. Membership in each cohort depended on participant-reported clinical history. The sample was PBMCs or T cells enriched from blood (not recorded which). V gene TRBV3-1 (or the pseudogene TRBV3-2) combines with J gene TRBJ2-2; 8 positions match TRBD2. The sequence came from a woman between 50 and 59 years old in a cohort exposed to, infected with or recovered from COVID-19 (not recorded which). The CDR3 loop reads CASSPRGRSGGNTGELFF. The DNA for the CDR3 is TGTGCCAGCAGCCCAAGGGGTCGCAGCGGGGGCAACACCGGGGAGCTGTTTTTT.